These T cell receptor beta chains were read from a single sample in a study of T cell responses to AZD1222 COVID-19 vaccine. Profiling relied on immunoSEQ multiplex PCR, and the TCRdb table lists in-frame clones only, not all of them. The data show about 130,000 clones, roughly nine tenths seen once. The starting material was peripheral blood, obtained on day 0 of AZD1222 vaccination. The receptor source for this set is an adult in good health. Each CDR3 is given with its conserved first and last residue. The D gene is left open where the match is weak. Rows may omit the clone size; those that give it use once, few, many or a size class.

CDR3: CASSLLDTGWGTEAFF; DNA: TGTGCCAGCAGCTTATTAGACACCGGTTGGGGCACTGAAGCTTTCTTT; D: NA; V: TRBV7-9; J: TRBJ1-1; size: NA
CDR3: CASSGRTGTLPLHF; DNA: TGTGCCAGCTCGGGCAGGACAGGGACTTTACCCCTCCACTTT; D: TRBD1; V: TRBV18; J: TRBJ1-6; size: few
CDR3: CASRSIGGQPHEQYF; DNA: TGCGCCAGCAGGTCTATTGGGGGGCAACCCCACGAGCAGTACTTC; D: NA; V: TRBV5-1; J: TRBJ2-7; size: NA
CDR3: CASSQEGGWTEAFF; DNA: TGCGCCAGCAGCCAAGAAGGGGGTTGGACTGAAGCTTTCTTT; D: NA; V: TRBV4-3; J: TRBJ1-1; size: NA
CDR3: CASSRGSDRVTEAFF; DNA: TGCGCCAGCAGCCGAGGATCGGACAGGGTCACTGAAGCTTTCTTT; D: TRBD1; V: TRBV4-1; J: TRBJ1-1; size: NA
CDR3: CASRATGGADWYGYTF; DNA: TGTGCCAGCAGAGCGACAGGGGGCGCGGATTGGTATGGCTACACCTTC; D: TRBD1; V: TRBV28; J: TRBJ1-2; size: NA
CDR3: CASSSRQGTYNEQFF; DNA: TGTGCCAGCAGCTCCCGACAGGGGACCTACAATGAGCAGTTCTTC; D: TRBD1; V: TRBV5-4; J: TRBJ2-1; size: NA
CDR3: CASSLSWTVQETQYF; DNA: TGTGCCAGCAGCCTAAGCTGGACAGTCCAAGAGACCCAGTACTTC; D: NA; V: TRBV6-5; J: TRBJ2-5; size: NA
CDR3: CAASQGSGANVLTF; DNA: TGTGCCGCCTCACAGGGCAGTGGGGCCAACGTCCTGACTTTC; D: NA; V: TRBV19; J: TRBJ2-6; size: NA
CDR3: CASSVTDQYGYTF; DNA: TGTGCCAGCAGCGTGACAGACCAATATGGCTACACCTTC; D: NA; V: TRBV5-5; J: TRBJ1-2; size: NA
CDR3: CAISEVTGTGRNQPQHF; DNA: TGTGCCATCAGTGAAGTGACCGGGACAGGGAGGAATCAGCCCCAGCATTTT; D: TRBD1; V: TRBV10-3; J: TRBJ1-5; size: NA
CDR3: CASSLGAGGIYNEQFF; DNA: TGTGCCAGCAGCTTAGGTGCGGGGGGCATCTACAATGAGCAGTTCTTC; D: TRBD2; V: TRBV7-9; J: TRBJ2-1; size: few
CDR3: CASSPLGPVNTEAFF; DNA: TGTGCCAGCAGCCCCTTGGGGCCGGTGAACACTGAAGCTTTCTTT; D: NA; V: TRBV7-9; J: TRBJ1-1; size: NA
CDR3: CASSLPAGADGYTF; DNA: TGTGCCAGCAGTTTACCCGCGGGGGCAGATGGCTACACCTTC; D: NA; V: TRBV28; J: TRBJ1-2; size: NA
CDR3: CASSFDQGPLGSYNSPLHF; DNA: TGTGCCAGCAGCTTCGACCAGGGGCCCCTTGGCTCCTATAATTCACCCCTCCACTTT; D: NA; V: TRBV7-8; J: TRBJ1-6; size: NA
CDR3: CASSVSDQPQHF; DNA: TGTGCCAGCAGCGTGAGTGATCAGCCCCAGCATTTT; D: NA; V: TRBV5-5; J: TRBJ1-5; size: NA
CDR3: CASTAGTSVNEQFF; DNA: TGTGCCAGTACCGCCGGGACTAGCGTCAATGAGCAGTTCTTC; D: TRBD2; V: TRBV19; J: TRBJ2-1; size: NA
CDR3: CASSWGPGENTEAFF; DNA: TGTGCCAGCAGCTGGGGGCCGGGGGAGAACACTGAAGCTTTCTTT; D: NA; V: TRBV5-4; J: TRBJ1-1; size: NA
CDR3: CASSDGQGLADTQYF; DNA: TGTGCCAGCAGCGACGGACAGGGATTAGCAGATACGCAGTATTTT; D: TRBD1; V: TRBV6-4; J: TRBJ2-3; size: NA
CDR3: CAINGPTGEETQYF; DNA: TGTGCCATCAATGGGCCGACAGGGGAGGAGACCCAGTACTTC; D: TRBD1; V: TRBV10-3; J: TRBJ2-5; size: NA
CDR3: CASSGGQSGNTIYF; DNA: TGTGCCAGCAGCGGTGGACAGTCCGGAAACACCATATATTTT; D: NA; V: TRBV9; J: TRBJ1-3; size: NA
CDR3: CASSPAQMHEQFF; DNA: TGTGCCAGCAGCCCCGCGCAGATGCATGAGCAGTTCTTC; D: NA; V: TRBV3-1/TRBV3-2; J: TRBJ2-1; size: NA
CDR3: CASSQTSGAAYEQYF; DNA: TGTGCCAGCAGCCAAACTAGCGGGGCCGCCTACGAGCAGTACTTC; D: TRBD2; V: TRBV4-2; J: TRBJ2-7; size: few
CDR3: CASSPRGPGRNEQFF; DNA: TGCGCCAGCAGTCCTCGGGGGCCTGGTAGGAATGAGCAGTTCTTC; D: NA; V: TRBV23-1; J: TRBJ2-1; size: NA
CDR3: CASSTAPRNYEQYF; DNA: TGTGCCAGTAGTACTGCTCCACGAAACTACGAGCAGTACTTC; D: NA; V: TRBV19; J: TRBJ2-7; size: NA
CDR3: CASSTSPDGFGRDTQYF; DNA: TGTGCCAGCAGCACTAGCCCTGACGGCTTCGGGAGAGATACGCAGTATTTT; D: NA; V: TRBV11-3; J: TRBJ2-3; size: NA
CDR3: CASSFGLDRVNQPQHF; DNA: TGTGCCAGCAGTTTTGGTCTGGACAGGGTCAATCAGCCCCAGCATTTT; D: TRBD1; V: TRBV28; J: TRBJ1-5; size: NA
CDR3: CASSWTGSGELFF; DNA: TGCGCCAGCAGCTGGACCGGGAGCGGGGAGCTGTTTTTT; D: NA; V: TRBV5-1; J: TRBJ2-2; size: NA
CDR3: CASSRQVQETQYF; DNA: TGTGCCAGCAGCCGACAGGTACAAGAGACCCAGTACTTC; D: NA; V: TRBV7-2; J: TRBJ2-5; size: NA
CDR3: CATSDFALKGDRSPQGTYNEQFF; DNA: TGTGCCACCAGTGATTTTGCTCTTAAAGGGGACAGGTCCCCCCAGGGCACCTACAATGAGCAGTTCTTC; D: TRBD1; V: TRBV24-1; J: TRBJ2-1; size: NA
CDR3: CASSPGTQETQYF; DNA: TGTGCCAGCTCACCCGGGACACAAGAGACCCAGTACTTC; D: NA; V: TRBV18; J: TRBJ2-5; size: NA
CDR3: CASRARQGSNEKLFF; DNA: TGTGCCAGCAGAGCTAGACAGGGAAGCAATGAAAAACTGTTTTTT; D: TRBD1; V: TRBV7-6; J: TRBJ1-4; size: NA
CDR3: CAGRDPNTEAFF; DNA: TGTGCGGGACGGGACCCTAACACTGAAGCTTTCTTT; D: NA; V: TRBV19; J: TRBJ1-1; size: NA
CDR3: CASSPHRDSYNEQFF; DNA: TGTGCCAGCAGTCCCCATAGGGACTCCTACAATGAGCAGTTCTTC; D: NA; V: TRBV27; J: TRBJ2-1; size: NA
CDR3: CASSQQGTQPQHF; DNA: TGTGCCAGCAGCCAACAGGGGACTCAGCCCCAGCATTTT; D: NA; V: TRBV3-1/TRBV3-2; J: TRBJ1-5; size: NA
CDR3: CASRPGTSGGPFYNEQFF; DNA: TGTGCCAGCAGACCCGGGACTAGCGGGGGCCCTTTCTACAATGAGCAGTTCTTC; D: TRBD2; V: TRBV7-9; J: TRBJ2-1; size: NA
CDR3: CSASEGGKTGTYEQYF; DNA: TGCAGTGCTAGTGAGGGTGGGAAGACAGGGACCTACGAGCAGTACTTC; D: TRBD1; V: TRBV20-1; J: TRBJ2-7; size: NA